Listed here is a single T cell receptor beta chain. The antigen is not known. This specimen belongs to a study of T cell responses to AZD1222 COVID-19 vaccine. Findings and caveats of the study: Females outnumbered males among donors, who were mostly white British; clonal diversity was possibly underestimated. A rise in Spike-specific TCR breadth and depth followed two AZD1222 doses.

TCRdb's table, derived via immunoSEQ multiplex PCR, lists solely in-frame clones and lacks some. The table includes fewer than 150,000 clones, approximately 90% detected once. V lost 4 bases to trimming and J lost 1 base, with 11 bases between them. CDR1 and CDR2 from the germline V gene are SGHRS and YFSETQ. The CDR3 spans 14 residues. The V call is TRBV5-1, the J call TRBJ1-1, with D perhaps matching TRBD1 (6 bases). Source: peripheral blood, taken on day 0 of AZD1222 vaccination. The sequence was collected from an adult in good health. The CDR3 DNA is TGCGCCAGCAGCGTCCCAGGGGAGAACACTGAAGCTTTCTTT. Translated, it gives CASSVPGENTEAFF.